This TCR beta chain was recovered during a study of T cells after yellow fever vaccination. Study conclusions and caveats: Clones from primary vaccination mostly reappeared after the booster (roughly 95% CD4, under 90% CD8).

CDR3 size: 12 residues. Per the germline V gene, CDR1 is SGHRS and CDR2 is YFSETQ. The V and J ends lost 2 bases and 5 bases respectively, with 7 bases between them. TCRdb fed the 5' RACE reads into MiXCR, producing one record per CDR3 protein. The data show just under 85,000 distinct CDR3 sequences, about an eighth seen once. The input for sequencing was CD8+ T cells not binding an NS4B(214-222) dextramer, sorted from PBMCs, taken approximately 20 days after the first yellow fever vaccination. This sequence joins TRBV5-1 and TRBJ2-5; D gene ambiguous. This TCR was sampled from a man aged 18-30 years who received the YFV17D yellow fever vaccine. The CDR3 loop reads CASSFPDETQYF. In nucleotides, the CDR3 is TGCGCCAGCAGCTTCCCAGACGAGACCCAGTACTTC.